These 29 T cell receptor beta chains came from one sample sequenced in a study of shared clonotypes between healthy human individuals. Data came from immunoSEQ multiplex PCR; TCRdb stores just in-frame clones and leaves some out. The top ten hold 0.85% to 1% of the sample, which has 850,000 to 1,100,000 clones, 77% seen once. The material sequenced was memory CD4+ T cells from PBMCs. Described subset: CD45RA-negative fraction. The source of these receptors is a man aged 18 to 30 in good health. Some clones in this sample may be carry-over from other donors' samples.

The chain has TRBV5-6 and TRBJ2-7, with D possibly TRBD2 on 6 matching bases. The CDR3 is 16 amino acids. The V end lost 4 bases, the J end lost 0 bases, and 17 bases lay between the germline ends. Germline V CDR1 and CDR2: SGHDT, YYEEEE. CDR3 in amino acids: CASSDLLAALSYEQYF. CDR3 bases: TGTGCCAGCAGCGACCTACTAGCCGCCCTCTCCTACGAGCAGTACTTC. Based on the CDR3 plus reference TRBV5-6 and TRBJ2-7, the full variable domain is DAGVTQSPTHLIKTRGQQVTLRCSPKSGHDTVSWYQQALGQGPQFIFQYYEEEERQRGNFPDRFSGHQFPNYSSELNVNALLLGDSALYLCASSDLLAALSYEQYFGPGTRLTVT.

The genes are TRBV27 and TRBJ2-3, with 16 bases identical to TRBD2. There are 18 residues in the CDR3. Germline V gene lookup returns CDR1 MNHEY and CDR2 SMNVEV (reference sequence). The J segment lost 1 base and the V segment lost 6 bases, leaving 7 bases of the junction unmatched. This CDR3 is CASSRPGLAGGGTDTQYF. The CDR3 nucleotides read TGTGCCAGCAGCCGACCGGGACTAGCGGGAGGGGGCACAGATACGCAGTATTTT.

The chain carries TRBV7-9 and TRBJ1-1, with D tentatively TRBD1 (5 bases). The CDR3 contains 11 residues. Germline values: CDR1 SEHNR, CDR2 FQNEAQ (reference sequence). V shed 1 base and J shed 10 bases, with 7 bases lying between them. This chain's CDR3 is CASSLVQGAFF. The CDR3 nucleotides are TGTGCCAGCAGCTTAGTCCAGGGAGCTTTCTTT.

The V gene is TRBV4-2, the J gene TRBJ1-2; D uncertain. CDR3 size: 14 residues. Germline-derived CDR1 and CDR2 are LGHNA and YNFKEQ. The ends were cut back, 2 bases at V and 4 bases at J, with 11 bases in the middle. CDR3 nucleotides: TGTGCCAGCAGCCAAAGGAGCGGGAGCTATGGCTACACCTTC. As protein: CASSQRSGSYGYTF.

The chain combines TRBV5-1 with TRBJ2-7; no firm D call. In germline, CDR1 is SGHRS, CDR2 YFSETQ. Trimming removed 4 bases at V and 6 bases at J, with 23 bases between. The CDR3 consists of 16 residues. CDR3 nucleotide sequence: TGCGCCAGCAGCCCGAGCGTCCTGTCCCCACCCAGCGAGCAGTACTTC. Translation: CASSPSVLSPPSEQYF. The variable domain in full, completed from reference TRBV5-1 and TRBJ2-7, reads KAGVTQTPRYLIKTRGQQVTLSCSPISGHRSVSWYQQTPGQGLQFLFEYFSETQRNKGNFPGRFSGRQFSNSRSEMNVSTLELGDSALYLCASSPSVLSPPSEQYFGPGTRLTVT.

This sequence joins TRBV7-2 and TRBJ2-1, with a tentative D call TRBD2 (5 bases). This CDR3 is built from 15 residues. In germline, CDR1 is SGHTA, CDR2 FQGNSA. V gave up 5 bases and J gave up 4 bases, with 15 bases separating them. The CDR3 reads CASSPPSSRYNEQFF. The CDR3 bases are TGTGCCAGCAGCCCCCCGTCTAGCAGGTACAATGAGCAGTTCTTC.

This clone was recorded a few times. This chain joins TRBV5-4 and TRBJ2-3; the match to TRBD2 covers 7 bases. The CDR3 has 16 amino acids. V was pared by 3 bases and J by 4 bases, with 11 bases of the junction left unmatched. Germline V CDR1 and CDR2: SGHNT, YYREEE (reference sequence). Here the CDR3 reads CASSSMVGGGADTQYF. The CDR3 DNA reads TGTGCCAGCAGCTCGATGGTCGGGGGAGGGGCAGATACGCAGTATTTT.

Concerning this clone: Being one base from a much bigger clone, this may be a read error. Other DNA sequences from this sample encode an identical CDR3 as well. The V call is TRBV30, the J call TRBJ1-1; no clear D. The length of the CDR3 is 13 residues. The germline gives CDR1 GTSNPN, CDR2 SVGIG (reference sequence). In DNA form, the CDR3 reads TGTGCCTGGAATCGGGATTTGTACACTGAAGCCTTCTTT. Encoded protein: CAWNRDLYTEAFF.

The genes are TRBV5-1 and TRBJ2-5; unclear D gene. This CDR3 region has 13 residues. The germline V gene encodes CDR1 SGHRS and CDR2 YFSETQ. The ends were cut back, 4 bases at V and 4 bases at J, with 11 bases in the middle. The CDR3 spells CASSGTPGETQYF. The CDR3 nucleotides read TGCGCCAGCAGCGGAACCCCAGGAGAGACCCAGTACTTC.

The table lists this clone with a count of one. The chain has TRBV5-1 and TRBJ2-7, with D maybe TRBD1 (7 bases). The CDR3 has 17 amino acids. Trimming took 0 bases from V and 5 from J, leaving 21 bases between them. Germline lookup yields CDR1 SGHRS and CDR2 YFSETQ. CDR3 loop: CASSLVPLGGGDDEQYF. In nucleotides, the CDR3 is TGCGCCAGCAGCTTGGTGCCCTTAGGAGGGGGCGATGACGAGCAGTACTTC.

Remarks on this clone: A read error may explain this, as a much larger clone is one base away. The sample has other DNA sequences that encode this CDR3 too. The rearrangement joins TRBV5-4 to TRBJ2-1, with 10 bases fitting TRBD2. Per the germline V gene, CDR1 is SGHNT and CDR2 is YYREEE (reference sequence). CDR3 length: 13 residues. J lost 9 bases, V lost 2 bases, and 2 bases had no gene match. CDR3 sequence: CASSLAGGREQFF. DNA of the CDR3: TGTGCCAGCAGCTTAGCGGGAGGGCGTGAGCAGTTCTTC.

The chain couples TRBV15 to TRBJ1-2; D is uncertain. The CDR3 is 13 amino acids. With 0 bases removed from V and 4 bases from J, the gap between germline ends came to 6 bases. The germline CDR1 and CDR2 sequences are LNHNV and YYDKDF (reference sequence). The chain's CDR3 is CATSREGLYGYTF. Here the CDR3 DNA reads TGTGCCACCAGCAGAGAAGGACTCTATGGCTACACCTTC.

V usage is TRBV6-5 and J usage is TRBJ2-3, with 8 bases matching TRBD1. Looked up from germline, CDR1 is MNHEY and CDR2 is SVGAGI. The CDR3 extends over 15 amino acids. V dropped 4 bases and J dropped 5; count of bases not matched to a gene: 8. CDR3 amino acids: CASSSGGGRGDTQYF. CDR3 DNA: TGTGCCAGCAGTTCAGGGGGCGGACGGGGAGATACGCAGTATTTT.

This clone was seen just once. V gene TRBV6-1 combines with J gene TRBJ2-1; 8 nucleotides agree with TRBD2. The V gene's germline CDR1 is MNHNS and CDR2 SASEGT. CDR3 length: 13 amino acids. After removal of 6 bases from V and 4 bases from J, the junction contained 2 bases not matched to a gene. The CDR3 region is CASRLAEYNEQFF. Written as DNA, the CDR3 is TGTGCCAGCAGACTAGCGGAGTACAATGAGCAGTTCTTC.

This clone was observed a handful of times. The J gene is TRBJ2-2, the V gene TRBV14, with 8 nucleotides matching TRBD2. The trim removed 1 base at V and 8 bases at J, leaving 3 bases unmatched. In germline, CDR1 is SGHDN, CDR2 FVKESK. CDR3 length: 14 residues. The CDR3 is CASSQGLARGELFF. In DNA, the CDR3 is TGTGCCAGCAGCCAAGGACTAGCGCGGGGGGAGCTGTTTTTT.

This clone occurred a few times. V is TRBV29-1 and J is TRBJ1-1; D not certain. V gave up 3 bases and J gave up 1 base, with 9 bases separating them. The CDR3 runs 13 residues. Germline V gene sequence: CDR1 SQVTM, CDR2 ANQGSEA. The CDR3 DNA follows: TGCAGCGTTGATGCGGACCCGAACACTGAAGCTTTCTTT. Translated, it gives CSVDADPNTEAFF.

This clone has a single count. The chain is built from TRBV2 and TRBJ2-7, with a weak D call TRBD2 (6 bases). This CDR3 contains 13 residues. Per the germline V gene, CDR1 is SNHLY and CDR2 is FYNNEI. Trimming stripped 4 bases from V and 3 bases from J, with 10 bases between. The CDR3 sequence is CASSADGSYEQYF. CDR3 nucleotides: TGTGCCAGCAGTGCGGACGGGAGCTACGAGCAGTACTTC.

Comments on this clone: Other DNA sequences in this sample translate to the same CDR3. The gene calls are TRBV5-1 and TRBJ2-3; 7 positions match TRBD2. CDR1 SGHRS and CDR2 YFSETQ come from the germline V gene. Trimming removed 4 bases from V and 0 bases from J; junction bases left unmatched: 8. The CDR3 covers 16 residues. CDR3 in DNA: TGCGCCAGCAGCCTCGGGCTAGCGGAGAGCACAGATACGCAGTATTTT. It codes for CASSLGLAESTDTQYF.

The gene calls are TRBV30 and TRBJ1-4; D is perhaps TRBD1 (6 bases). Trimming took off 3 bases at V and 9 bases at J, with 20 bases between the two ends. There are 15 residues in the CDR3. Germline CDR1 reads GTSNPN; CDR2 reads SVGIG (reference sequence). The CDR3 DNA reads as TGTGCCTGGAGCCGATCCGGGACAACCCGACAAAAACTGTTTTTT. This encodes CAWSRSGTTRQKLFF. Combining the CDR3 with reference TRBV30 and TRBJ1-4 gives the whole variable domain SQTIHQWPATLVQPVGSPLSLECTVEGTSNPNLYWYRQAAGRGLQLLFYSVGIGQISSEVPQNLSASRPQDRQFILSSKKLLLSDSGFYLCAWSRSGTTRQKLFFGSGTQLSVL.

The V call is TRBV27, the J call TRBJ2-3; a weak D match, TRBD1 (5 bases). The germline V gene encodes CDR1 MNHEY and CDR2 SMNVEV (reference sequence). V dropped 3 bases and J dropped 1 base, with 11 bases sitting between them. This CDR3 has 15 residues. The CDR3 coding sequence is TGTGCCAGCAGTTTCAGGGTACACCGCACAGATACGCAGTATTTT. Translating gives CASSFRVHRTDTQYF.

This chain links TRBV7-3 with TRBJ2-5, with D tentatively TRBD1 (5 bases). V lost 2 bases to trimming and J lost 2 bases, with 12 bases between them. Germline assignment: CDR1 SGHTA and CDR2 FQGTGA. The CDR3 spans 15 residues. Here the CDR3 DNA reads TGTGCCAGCAGCTTAGGTGTGGGGCTACAAGAGACCCAGTACTTC. It codes for CASSLGVGLQETQYF.

In this sample, this clone turned up once. The V call is TRBV5-1, the J call TRBJ2-1; D is undetermined. Between the trimmed V and J ends, which lost 2 bases and 6 bases, there was a span of 9 bases. This CDR3 has 13 amino acids. Germline-derived CDR1 and CDR2 are SGHRS and YFSETQ. Here the CDR3 DNA reads TGCGCCAGCAGCTTTTCCCTCCGCAATGAGCAGTTCTTC. Amino acids: CASSFSLRNEQFF.

The V call is TRBV5-1, the J call TRBJ2-7; possible D gene TRBD2, 5 bases. The germline CDR1 and CDR2 sequences are SGHRS and YFSETQ. The length of the CDR3 is 14 residues. Deletions cut 5 bases from V and 0 bases from J, with 12 bases between. CDR3 nucleotides: TGCGCCAGCAGGAGGGTCGAGAGCTCCTACGAGCAGTACTTC. Its protein is CASRRVESSYEQYF. The full variable domain, completed using reference TRBV5-1 and TRBJ2-7, is KAGVTQTPRYLIKTRGQQVTLSCSPISGHRSVSWYQQTPGQGLQFLFEYFSETQRNKGNFPGRFSGRQFSNSRSEMNVSTLELGDSALYLCASRRVESSYEQYFGPGTRLTVT.

The chain has TRBV7-9 and TRBJ2-5; D not certain. In germline, CDR1 is SEHNR, CDR2 FQNEAQ (reference sequence). This CDR3 has 13 residues. Between the trimmed V and J ends, which lost 3 bases and 4 bases, there was a span of 9 bases. The chain's CDR3 is CASSFQELETQYF. CDR3 bases: TGTGCCAGCAGCTTCCAAGAACTAGAGACCCAGTACTTC.

The rearrangement uses TRBV28 and TRBJ2-7, with 9 nucleotides matching TRBD1. This CDR3 region has 14 residues. Trimming cost V 10 bases and J 0 bases; bases outside gene matches: 7. Germline values: CDR1 MDHEN, CDR2 SYDVKM. CDR3 nucleotides: TGTGCCACCTACCCGGGACAGGGCTCCTACGAGCAGTACTTC. The encoded protein is CATYPGQGSYEQYF.

The V and J genes are TRBV19 and TRBJ2-7; 11 nucleotides agree with TRBD2. CDR1 and CDR2 from the germline V gene are LNHDA and SQIVND (reference sequence). V lost 6 bases to trimming and J lost 0 bases; unmatched junction nucleotides: 4. The length of the CDR3 is 15 residues. CDR3 sequence: CASSLTSGSSYEQYF. DNA of the CDR3: TGTGCCAGTAGCCTAACTAGCGGGAGCTCCTACGAGCAGTACTTC.

The chain couples TRBV5-1 to TRBJ1-1, with 9 bases identical to TRBD1. This CDR3 comprises 14 residues. Germline CDR1 is SGHRS and CDR2 is YFSETQ. The trim removed 4 bases at V and 8 bases at J, leaving 9 bases unmatched. The CDR3 bases are TGCGCCAGCAGCGGCGTTCGGGACAGGGCCGAAGCTTTCTTT. This gives the protein CASSGVRDRAEAFF. The full variable domain, in which reference TRBV5-1 and TRBJ1-1 provide the parts outside the CDR3, is KAGVTQTPRYLIKTRGQQVTLSCSPISGHRSVSWYQQTPGQGLQFLFEYFSETQRNKGNFPGRFSGRQFSNSRSEMNVSTLELGDSALYLCASSGVRDRAEAFFGQGTRLTVV.

This clone was observed a few times. V and J are TRBV28 and TRBJ2-7; TRBD2 matches 8 bases. CDR1 is MDHEN, CDR2 SYDVKM, per germline. CDR3 length: 15 amino acids. Germline trimming cut 10 bases from V and 0 bases from J; bases unmatched to any gene: 11. The CDR3 DNA reads as TGTGCCACTCATCGGGGGGGGACAACCTCCTACGAGCAGTACTTC. This sequence encodes CATHRGGTTSYEQYF. Complete variable domain (other parts from reference TRBV28 and TRBJ2-7): DVKVTQSSRYLVKRTGEKVFLECVQDMDHENMFWYRQDPGLGLRLIYFSYDVKMKEKGDIPEGYSVSREKKERFSLILESASTNQTSMYLCATHRGGTTSYEQYFGPGTRLTVT.

This clone turned up a few times. J is TRBJ1-1 and V is TRBV12-5; 8 nucleotides match TRBD1. J was trimmed by 3 bases and V by 4 bases; bases with no gene match: 7. The length of the CDR3 is 15 residues. Per the germline V gene, CDR1 is LGHNT and CDR2 is FRNRAP. The CDR3 here is CASGSQGALHTEAFF. CDR3 nucleotides: TGTGCTAGTGGTTCGCAGGGGGCTCTTCACACTGAAGCTTTCTTT.